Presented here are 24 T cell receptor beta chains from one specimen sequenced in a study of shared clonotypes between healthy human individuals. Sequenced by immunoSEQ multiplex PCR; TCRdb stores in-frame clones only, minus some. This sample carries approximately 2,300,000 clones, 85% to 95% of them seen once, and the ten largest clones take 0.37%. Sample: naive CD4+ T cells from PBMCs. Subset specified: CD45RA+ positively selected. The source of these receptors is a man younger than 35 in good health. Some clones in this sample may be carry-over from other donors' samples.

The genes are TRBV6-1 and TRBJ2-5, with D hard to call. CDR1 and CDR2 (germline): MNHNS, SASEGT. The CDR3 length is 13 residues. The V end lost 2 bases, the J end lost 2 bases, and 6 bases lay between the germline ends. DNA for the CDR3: TGTGCCAGCAGTGAAATCCCACAAGAGACCCAGTACTTC. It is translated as CASSEIPQETQYF.

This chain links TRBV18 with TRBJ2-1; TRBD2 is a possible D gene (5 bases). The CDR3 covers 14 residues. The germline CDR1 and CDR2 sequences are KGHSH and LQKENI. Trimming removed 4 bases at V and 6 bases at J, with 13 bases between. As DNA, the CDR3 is TGTGCCAGCTCACTACAGAGGGCCCGCAATGAGCAGTTCTTC. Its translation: CASSLQRARNEQFF.

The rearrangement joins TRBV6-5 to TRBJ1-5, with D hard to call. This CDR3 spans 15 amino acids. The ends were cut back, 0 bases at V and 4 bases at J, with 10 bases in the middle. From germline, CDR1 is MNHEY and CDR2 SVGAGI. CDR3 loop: CASSYSHPLNQPQHF. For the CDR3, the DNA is TGTGCCAGCAGTTACTCGCATCCTCTTAATCAGCCCCAGCATTTT.

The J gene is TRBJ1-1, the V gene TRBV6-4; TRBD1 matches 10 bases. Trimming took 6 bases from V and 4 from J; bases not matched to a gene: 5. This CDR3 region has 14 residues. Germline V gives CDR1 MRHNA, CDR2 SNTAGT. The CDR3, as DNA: TGTGCCAGCAGGGATAGACAGGGGGCCACTGAAGCTTTCTTT. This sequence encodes CASRDRQGATEAFF.

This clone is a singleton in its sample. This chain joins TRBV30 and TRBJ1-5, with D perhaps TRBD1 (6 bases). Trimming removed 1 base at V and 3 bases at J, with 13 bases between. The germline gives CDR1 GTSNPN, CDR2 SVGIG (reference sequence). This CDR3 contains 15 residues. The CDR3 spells CAWSGWGHNNQPQHF. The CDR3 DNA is TGTGCCTGGAGTGGTTGGGGACACAACAATCAGCCCCAGCATTTT.

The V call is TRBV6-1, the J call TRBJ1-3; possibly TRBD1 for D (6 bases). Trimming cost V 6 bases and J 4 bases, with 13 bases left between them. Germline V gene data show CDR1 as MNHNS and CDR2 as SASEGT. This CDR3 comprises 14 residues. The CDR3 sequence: CASRLTGSGNTIYF. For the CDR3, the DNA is TGTGCCAGCAGACTAACAGGGAGCGGAAACACCATATATTTT.

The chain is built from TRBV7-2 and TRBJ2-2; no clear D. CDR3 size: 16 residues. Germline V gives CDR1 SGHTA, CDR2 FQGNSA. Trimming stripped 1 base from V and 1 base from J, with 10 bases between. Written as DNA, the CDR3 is TGTGCCAGCAGCTTAGAGGCAGGCCTGAACACCGGGGAGCTGTTTTTT. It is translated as CASSLEAGLNTGELFF.

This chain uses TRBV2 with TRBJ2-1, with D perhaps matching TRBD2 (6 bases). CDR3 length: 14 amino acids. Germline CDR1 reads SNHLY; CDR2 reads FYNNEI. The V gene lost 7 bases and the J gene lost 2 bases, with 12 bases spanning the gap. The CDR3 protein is CASIWREAYNEQFF. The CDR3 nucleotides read TGTGCCAGCATCTGGCGGGAAGCCTACAATGAGCAGTTCTTC.

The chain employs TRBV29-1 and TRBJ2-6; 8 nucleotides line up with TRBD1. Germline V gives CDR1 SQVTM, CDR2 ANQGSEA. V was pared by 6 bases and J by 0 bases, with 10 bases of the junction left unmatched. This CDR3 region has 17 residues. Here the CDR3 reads CSVENRDRSSGANVLTF. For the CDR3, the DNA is TGCAGCGTGGAAAACCGGGACAGGAGCTCTGGGGCCAACGTCCTGACTTTC.

The CDR3 loop is CASSRTSGSEQYF. The CDR3 DNA follows: TGTGCCAGCAGTCGGACTAGCGGGAGCGAGCAGTACTTC. This chain uses TRBV6-6 with TRBJ2-7, with 13 bases identical to TRBD2. The CDR3 is 13 amino acids. In germline, CDR1 is MNHNY, CDR2 SVGAGI (reference sequence). V shed 5 bases, J shed 6 bases, and the junction held 1 base outside the gene matches.

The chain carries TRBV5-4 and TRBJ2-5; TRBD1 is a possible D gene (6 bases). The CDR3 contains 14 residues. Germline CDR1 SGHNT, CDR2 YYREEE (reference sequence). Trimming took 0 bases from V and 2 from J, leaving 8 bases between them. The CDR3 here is CASSLATGQETQYF. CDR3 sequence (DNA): TGTGCCAGCAGCTTGGCTACAGGGCAAGAGACCCAGTACTTC.

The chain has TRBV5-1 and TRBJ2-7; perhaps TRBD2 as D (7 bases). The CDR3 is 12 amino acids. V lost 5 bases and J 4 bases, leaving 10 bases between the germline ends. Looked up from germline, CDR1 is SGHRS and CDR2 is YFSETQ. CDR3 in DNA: TGCGCCAGCAGACGGGGGGCTTACGAGCAGTACTTC. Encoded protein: CASRRGAYEQYF. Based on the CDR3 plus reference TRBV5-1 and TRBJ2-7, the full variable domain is KAGVTQTPRYLIKTRGQQVTLSCSPISGHRSVSWYQQTPGQGLQFLFEYFSETQRNKGNFPGRFSGRQFSNSRSEMNVSTLELGDSALYLCASRRGAYEQYFGPGTRLTVT.

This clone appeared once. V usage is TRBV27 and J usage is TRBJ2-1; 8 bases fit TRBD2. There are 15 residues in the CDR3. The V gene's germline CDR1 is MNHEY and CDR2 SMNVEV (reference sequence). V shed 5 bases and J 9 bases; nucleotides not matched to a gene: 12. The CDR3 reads CASSPTSGWVGEQFF. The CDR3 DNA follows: TGTGCCAGCAGTCCCACTAGCGGATGGGTAGGTGAGCAGTTCTTC.

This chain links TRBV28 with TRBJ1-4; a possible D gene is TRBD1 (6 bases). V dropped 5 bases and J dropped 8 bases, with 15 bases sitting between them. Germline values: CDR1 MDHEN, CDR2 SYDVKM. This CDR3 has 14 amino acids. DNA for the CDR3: TGTGCCAGCAGTGGCGCGGGGGCACGCGAAAAACTGTTTTTT. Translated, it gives CASSGAGAREKLFF.

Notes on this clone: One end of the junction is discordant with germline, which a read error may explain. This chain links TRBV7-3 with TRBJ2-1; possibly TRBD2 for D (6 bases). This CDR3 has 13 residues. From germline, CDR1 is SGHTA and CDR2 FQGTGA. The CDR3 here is CASSLTGGREQFF. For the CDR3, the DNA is TGTGCCAGCAGCCTAACAGGAGGGAGGGAGCAGTTCTTC. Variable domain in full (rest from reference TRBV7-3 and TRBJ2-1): GAGVSQTPSNKVTEKGKYVELRCDPISGHTALYWYRQSLGQGPEFLIYFQGTGAADDSGLPNDRFFAVRPEGSVSTLKIQRTERGDSAVYLCASSLTGGREQFFGPGTRLTVL.

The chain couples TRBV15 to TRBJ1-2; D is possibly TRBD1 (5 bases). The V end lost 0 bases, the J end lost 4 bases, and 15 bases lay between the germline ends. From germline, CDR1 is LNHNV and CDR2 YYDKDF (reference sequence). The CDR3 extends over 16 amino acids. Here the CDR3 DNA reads TGTGCCACCAGCAGAGACTCGATCCGGGACGGCTATGGCTACACCTTC. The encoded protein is CATSRDSIRDGYGYTF.

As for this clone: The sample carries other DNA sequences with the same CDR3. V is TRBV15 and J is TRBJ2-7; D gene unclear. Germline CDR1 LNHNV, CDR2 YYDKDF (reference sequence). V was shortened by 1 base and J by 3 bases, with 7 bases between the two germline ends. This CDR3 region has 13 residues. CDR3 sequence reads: CATSRGSSYEQYF. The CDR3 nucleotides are TGTGCCACCAGCAGAGGTAGCAGCTACGAGCAGTACTTC.

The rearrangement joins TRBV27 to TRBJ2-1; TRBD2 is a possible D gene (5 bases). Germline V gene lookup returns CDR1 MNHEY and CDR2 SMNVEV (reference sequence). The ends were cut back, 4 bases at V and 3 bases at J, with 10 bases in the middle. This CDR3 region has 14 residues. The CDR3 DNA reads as TGTGCCAGCAGTTCCCACGGGGTCTACAATGAGCAGTTCTTC. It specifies CASSSHGVYNEQFF.

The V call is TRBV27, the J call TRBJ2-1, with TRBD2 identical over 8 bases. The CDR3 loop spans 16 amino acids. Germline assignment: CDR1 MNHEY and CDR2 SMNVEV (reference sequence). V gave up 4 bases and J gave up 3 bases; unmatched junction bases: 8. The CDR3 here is CASSSTRGRNYNEQFF. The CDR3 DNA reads TGTGCCAGCAGTTCCACCCGCGGGAGGAACTACAATGAGCAGTTCTTC.

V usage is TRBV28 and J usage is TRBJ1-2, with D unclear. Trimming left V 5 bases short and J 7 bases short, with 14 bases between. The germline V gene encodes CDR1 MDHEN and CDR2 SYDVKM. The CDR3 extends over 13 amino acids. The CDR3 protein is CASSADPRGGYTF. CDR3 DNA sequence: TGTGCCAGCAGTGCAGATCCACGGGGTGGCTACACCTTC.

The CDR3 DNA is TGCGCCAGCAGCTTAATAGCGGGAGACGGCGAGCAGTACTTC. Its translation: CASSLIAGDGEQYF. V is TRBV5-1 and J is TRBJ2-7; 9 bases are shared with TRBD2. Losses at the gene ends were 2 bases for V and 6 bases for J; bases not matched to a gene: 6. This CDR3 contains 14 residues. Germline V lookup: CDR1 SGHRS, CDR2 YFSETQ.

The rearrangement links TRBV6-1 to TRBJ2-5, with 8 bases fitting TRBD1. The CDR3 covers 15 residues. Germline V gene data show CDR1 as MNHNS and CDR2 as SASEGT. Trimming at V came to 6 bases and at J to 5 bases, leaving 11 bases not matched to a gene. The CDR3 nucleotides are TGTGCCAGCAGAGATAGGACAGGGCTGAGGGAGACCCAGTACTTC. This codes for CASRDRTGLRETQYF.

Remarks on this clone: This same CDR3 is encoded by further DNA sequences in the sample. For the CDR3, the DNA is TGTGCCTGGAGTGTACAGGGGGGGGCCCAGCCCCAGCATTTT. As protein: CAWSVQGGAQPQHF. The J gene is TRBJ1-5, the V gene TRBV30, with 8 bases that match TRBD1. V trimming: 0 bases; J trimming: 7 bases; junction bases outside the gene matches: 5. Germline V gene data show CDR1 as GTSNPN and CDR2 as SVGIG (reference sequence). This CDR3 is built from 14 residues.

This CDR3 is CAWATPGTSGNTIYF. CDR3 nucleotides: TGTGCCTGGGCGACCCCCGGGACCTCTGGAAACACCATATATTTT. The rearrangement uses TRBV30 and TRBJ1-3; TRBD1 is a possible D gene (5 bases). V dropped 5 bases and J dropped 0 bases, with 14 bases sitting between them. Germline V gene lookup returns CDR1 GTSNPN and CDR2 SVGIG (reference sequence). The CDR3 runs to 15 residues.